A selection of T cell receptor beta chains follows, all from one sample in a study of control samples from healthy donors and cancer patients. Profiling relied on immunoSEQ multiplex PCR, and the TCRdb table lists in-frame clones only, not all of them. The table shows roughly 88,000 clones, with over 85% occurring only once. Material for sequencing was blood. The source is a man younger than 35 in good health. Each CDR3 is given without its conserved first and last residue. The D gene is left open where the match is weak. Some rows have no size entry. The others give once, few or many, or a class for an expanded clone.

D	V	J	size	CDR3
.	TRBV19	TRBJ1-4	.	ASSDAPWVETNEKLF
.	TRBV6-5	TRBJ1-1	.	ATNVDGTGSTEAF
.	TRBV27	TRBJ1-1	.	ASSSYREMNTEAF
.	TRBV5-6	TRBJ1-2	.	ASARGTFGYT
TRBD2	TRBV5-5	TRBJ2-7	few	ASSYKWGTSGFYEQY
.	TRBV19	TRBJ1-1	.	ASSIRGRNTEAF
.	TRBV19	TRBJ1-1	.	ASKARDIAF
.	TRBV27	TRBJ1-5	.	ASTPRGSNQPQH
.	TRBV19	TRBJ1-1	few	ASTWLDGTEAF
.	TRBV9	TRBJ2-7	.	ASSVGNEQY
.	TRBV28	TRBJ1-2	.	ASSLRAGRGYT
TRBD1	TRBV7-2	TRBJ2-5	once	ASSRRTGGHKETQY
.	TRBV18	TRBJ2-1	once	ASSPRLGEF
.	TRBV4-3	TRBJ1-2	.	ASSQDRGDDYGYT
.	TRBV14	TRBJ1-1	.	ASSQTVNTEAF
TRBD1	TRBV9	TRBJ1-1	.	ASSVPSGGELGNEAF
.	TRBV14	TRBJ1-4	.	ASSQFAATNEKLF
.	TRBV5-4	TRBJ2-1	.	ASSLYSKGNEQF
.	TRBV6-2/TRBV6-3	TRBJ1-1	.	ASSYSPGNTEAF
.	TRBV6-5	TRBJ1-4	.	ASSYGQGSEKLF
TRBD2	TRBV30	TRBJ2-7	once	AWSGLAGLSYEQY
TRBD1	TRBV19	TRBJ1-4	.	ASSIDGTANEKLF
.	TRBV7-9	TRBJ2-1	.	ASREIRGSPMHEQF
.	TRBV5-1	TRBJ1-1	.	ASKLQGYTEAF
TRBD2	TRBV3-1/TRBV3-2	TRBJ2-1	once	ASTRGGLQF
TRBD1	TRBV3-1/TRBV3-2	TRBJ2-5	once	ASSQDPPPQGELGETQY
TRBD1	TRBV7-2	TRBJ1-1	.	ASSLVSPGQGNTEAF
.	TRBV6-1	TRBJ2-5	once	ASSEALRPGETQY
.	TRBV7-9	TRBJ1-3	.	ASSLVLSSGNTIY
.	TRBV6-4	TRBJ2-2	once	ASSDSERRPTGELF
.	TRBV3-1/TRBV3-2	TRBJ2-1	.	ASSQGWKGQF
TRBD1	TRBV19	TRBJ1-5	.	ASSRQGGNQPQH
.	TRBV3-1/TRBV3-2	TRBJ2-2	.	ASSQEGIGGTGELF
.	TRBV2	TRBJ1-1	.	ASSGEAEAF
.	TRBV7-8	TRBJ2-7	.	ASSQTLVSLSTYEQY
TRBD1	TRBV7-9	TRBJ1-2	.	ASSLGEGGAYAGYT